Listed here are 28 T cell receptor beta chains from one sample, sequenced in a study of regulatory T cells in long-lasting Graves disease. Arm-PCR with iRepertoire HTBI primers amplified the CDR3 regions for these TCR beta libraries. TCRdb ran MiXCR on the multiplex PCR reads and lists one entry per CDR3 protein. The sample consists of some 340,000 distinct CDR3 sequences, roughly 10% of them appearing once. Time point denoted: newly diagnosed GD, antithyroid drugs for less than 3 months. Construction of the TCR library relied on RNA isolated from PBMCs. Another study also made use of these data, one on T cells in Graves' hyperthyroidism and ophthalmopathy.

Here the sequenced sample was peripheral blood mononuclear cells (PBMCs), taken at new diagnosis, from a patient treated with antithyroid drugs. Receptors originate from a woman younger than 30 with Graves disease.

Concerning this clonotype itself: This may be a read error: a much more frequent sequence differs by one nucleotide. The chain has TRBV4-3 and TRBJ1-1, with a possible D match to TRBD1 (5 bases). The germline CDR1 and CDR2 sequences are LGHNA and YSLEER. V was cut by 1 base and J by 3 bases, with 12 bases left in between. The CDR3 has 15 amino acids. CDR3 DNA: TGCGCCAGCAGCCAAGGAACAGGACATTACACTGAAGCTTTCTTT. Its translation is CASSQGTGHYTEAFF.

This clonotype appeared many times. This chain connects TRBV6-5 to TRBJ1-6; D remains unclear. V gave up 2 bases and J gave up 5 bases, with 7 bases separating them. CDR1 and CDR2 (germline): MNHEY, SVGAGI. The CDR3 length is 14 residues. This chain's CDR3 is CASSYVPDNSPLHF. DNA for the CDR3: TGTGCCAGCAGTTACGTGCCGGATAATTCACCCCTCCACTTT.

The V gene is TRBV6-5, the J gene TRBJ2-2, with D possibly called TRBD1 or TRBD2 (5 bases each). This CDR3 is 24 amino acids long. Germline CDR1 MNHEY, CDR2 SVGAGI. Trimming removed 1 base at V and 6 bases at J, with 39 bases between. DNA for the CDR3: TGTGCCAGCAGTTACTATCTGGCTCCGCAGGGTGGGACCCAAAAACAGACGTCGTCCGGGGAGCTGTTTTTT. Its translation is CASSYYLAPQGGTQKQTSSGELFF.

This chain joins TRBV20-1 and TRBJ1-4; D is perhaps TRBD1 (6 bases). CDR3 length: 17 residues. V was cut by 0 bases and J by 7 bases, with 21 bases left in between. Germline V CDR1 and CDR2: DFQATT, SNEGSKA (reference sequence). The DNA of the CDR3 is TGCAGTGCTAGAGACGCCACAGGGAAAAGTGAGGGTGAAAAACTGTTTTTT. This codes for CSARDATGKSEGEKLFF.

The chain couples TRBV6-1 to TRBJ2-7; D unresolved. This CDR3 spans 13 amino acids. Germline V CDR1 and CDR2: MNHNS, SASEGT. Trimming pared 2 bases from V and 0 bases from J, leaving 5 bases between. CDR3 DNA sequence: TGTGCCAGCAGTGAACCGGCCTCCTACGAGCAGTACGTC. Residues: CASSEPASYEQYV.

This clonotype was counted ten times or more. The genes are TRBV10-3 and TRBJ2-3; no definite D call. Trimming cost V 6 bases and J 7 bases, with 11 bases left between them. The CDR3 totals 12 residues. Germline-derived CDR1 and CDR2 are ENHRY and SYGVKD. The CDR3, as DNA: TGTGCCATCAGAGGGATTGAGAATACGCAGTATTTT. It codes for CAIRGIENTQYF.

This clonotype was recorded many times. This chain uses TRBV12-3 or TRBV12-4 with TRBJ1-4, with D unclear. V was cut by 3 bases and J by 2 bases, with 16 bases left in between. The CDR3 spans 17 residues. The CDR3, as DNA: TGTGCCAGCAGTTTTTACGGCCCAACGAGGACTAATGAAAAACTGTTTTTT. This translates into CASSFYGPTRTNEKLFF.

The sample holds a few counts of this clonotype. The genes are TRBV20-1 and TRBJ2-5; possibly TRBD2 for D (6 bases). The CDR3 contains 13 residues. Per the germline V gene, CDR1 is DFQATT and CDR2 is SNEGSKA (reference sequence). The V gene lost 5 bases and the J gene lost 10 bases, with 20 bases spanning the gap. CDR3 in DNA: TGCAGTGCTTCACACCAGGGACTGGGGGTCCAGTACTTC. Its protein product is CSASHQGLGVQYF.

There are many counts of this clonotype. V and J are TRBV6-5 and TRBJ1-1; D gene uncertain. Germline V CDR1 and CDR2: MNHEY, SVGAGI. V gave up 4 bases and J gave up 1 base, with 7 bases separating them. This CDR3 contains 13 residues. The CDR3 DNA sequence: TGTGCCAGCAGTTGGTGGGAGAACACTGAAGCTTTCTTT. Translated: CASSWWENTEAFF.

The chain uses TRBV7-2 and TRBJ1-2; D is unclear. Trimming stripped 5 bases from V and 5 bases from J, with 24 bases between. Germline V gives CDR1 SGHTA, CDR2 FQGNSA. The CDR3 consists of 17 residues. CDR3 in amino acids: CASSRRYQLSWEYGYTF. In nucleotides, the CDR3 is TGTGCCAGCAGCCGAAGATACCAGTTAAGTTGGGAGTATGGCTACACCTTC.

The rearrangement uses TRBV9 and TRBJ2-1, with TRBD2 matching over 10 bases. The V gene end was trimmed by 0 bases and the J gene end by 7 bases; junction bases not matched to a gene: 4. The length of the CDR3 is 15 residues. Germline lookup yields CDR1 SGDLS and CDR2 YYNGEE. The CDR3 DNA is TGTGCCAGCAGCGTAGAAGCGGGGGGGGGGAATGAGCAGTTCTTC. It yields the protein CASSVEAGGGNEQFF.

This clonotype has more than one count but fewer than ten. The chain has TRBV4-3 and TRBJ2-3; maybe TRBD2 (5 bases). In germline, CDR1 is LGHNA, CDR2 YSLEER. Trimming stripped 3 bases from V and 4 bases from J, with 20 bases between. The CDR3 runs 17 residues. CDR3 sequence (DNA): TGCGCCAGCAGCCACGGAATCCGGGGAGTCCTCCCAGATACGCAGTATTTT. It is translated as CASSHGIRGVLPDTQYF.

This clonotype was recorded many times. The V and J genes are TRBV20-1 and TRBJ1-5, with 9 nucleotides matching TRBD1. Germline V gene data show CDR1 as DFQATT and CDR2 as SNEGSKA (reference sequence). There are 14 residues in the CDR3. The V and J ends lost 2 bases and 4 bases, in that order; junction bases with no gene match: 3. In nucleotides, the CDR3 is TGCAGTGCTAGACCTGGACAGGGGAATCAGCCCCAGCATTTT. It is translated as CSARPGQGNQPQHF.

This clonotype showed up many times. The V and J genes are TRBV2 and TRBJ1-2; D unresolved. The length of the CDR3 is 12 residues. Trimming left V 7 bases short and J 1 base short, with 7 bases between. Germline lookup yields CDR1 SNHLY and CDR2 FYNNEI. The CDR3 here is CASKKDNYGYTF. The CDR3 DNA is TGTGCCAGCAAAAAGGATAACTATGGCTACACCTTC.

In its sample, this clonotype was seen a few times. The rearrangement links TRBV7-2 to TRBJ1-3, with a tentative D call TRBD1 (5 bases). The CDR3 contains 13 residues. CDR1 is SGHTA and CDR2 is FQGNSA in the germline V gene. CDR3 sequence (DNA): TGTGCTGGGGGGGGGAAAGATGGAAACACCATATATTTT. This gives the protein CAGGGKDGNTIYF.

The CDR3 DNA follows: TGTGCCAGTAGTATGGACAGGGTGAACTATGGCTACACCTTC. Translation: CASSMDRVNYGYTF. The genes are TRBV19 and TRBJ1-2, with TRBD1 identical over 8 bases. Looked up from germline, CDR1 is LNHDA and CDR2 is SQIVND (reference sequence). The length of the CDR3 is 14 residues. J gave up 2 bases and V 3 bases, and 2 bases lay outside the gene matches. Full variable domain (missing parts from reference TRBV19 and TRBJ1-2): DGGITQSPKYLFRKEGQNVTLSCEQNLNHDAMYWYRQDPGQGLRLIYYSQIVNDFQKGDIAEGYSVSREKKESFPLTVTSAQKNPTAFYLCASSMDRVNYGYTFGSGTRLTVV.

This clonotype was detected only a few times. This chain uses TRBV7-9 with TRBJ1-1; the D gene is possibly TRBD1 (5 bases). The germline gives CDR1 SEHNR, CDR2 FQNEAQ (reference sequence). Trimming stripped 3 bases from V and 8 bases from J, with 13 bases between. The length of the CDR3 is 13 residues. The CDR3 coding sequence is TGTGCCAGCAGCTTGTGGACGCGGGGGGAAGCTTTCTTT. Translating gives CASSLWTRGEAFF.

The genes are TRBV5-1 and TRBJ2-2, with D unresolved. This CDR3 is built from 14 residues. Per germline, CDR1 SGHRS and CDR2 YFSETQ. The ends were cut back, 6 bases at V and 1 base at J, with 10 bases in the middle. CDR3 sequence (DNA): TGCGCCAGCAAGGCGGAGAAGAACACCGGGGAGCTGTTTTTT. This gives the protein CASKAEKNTGELFF.

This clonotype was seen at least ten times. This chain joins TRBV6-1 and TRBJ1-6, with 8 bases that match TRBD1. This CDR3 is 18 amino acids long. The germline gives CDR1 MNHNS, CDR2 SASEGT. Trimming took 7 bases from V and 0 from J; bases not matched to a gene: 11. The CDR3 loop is CASTRYVGTGSYNSPLHF. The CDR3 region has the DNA TGTGCCAGCACCAGATACGTCGGGACAGGCTCCTATAATTCACCCCTCCACTTT.

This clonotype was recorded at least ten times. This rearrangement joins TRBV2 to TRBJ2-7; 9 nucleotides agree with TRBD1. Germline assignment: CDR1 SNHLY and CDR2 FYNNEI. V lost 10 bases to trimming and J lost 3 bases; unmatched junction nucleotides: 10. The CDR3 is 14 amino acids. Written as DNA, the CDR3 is TGTGCCACCAGGTCGGACAGGGGTGTCTACGAGCAGTACGTC. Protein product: CATRSDRGVYEQYV.

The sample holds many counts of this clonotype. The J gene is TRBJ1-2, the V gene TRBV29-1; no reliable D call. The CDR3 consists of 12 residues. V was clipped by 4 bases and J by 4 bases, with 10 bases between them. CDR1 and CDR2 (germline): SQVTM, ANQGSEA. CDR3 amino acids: CSVGRGRYGYTF. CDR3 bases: TGCAGCGTTGGGCGGGGTCGCTATGGCTACACCTTC.

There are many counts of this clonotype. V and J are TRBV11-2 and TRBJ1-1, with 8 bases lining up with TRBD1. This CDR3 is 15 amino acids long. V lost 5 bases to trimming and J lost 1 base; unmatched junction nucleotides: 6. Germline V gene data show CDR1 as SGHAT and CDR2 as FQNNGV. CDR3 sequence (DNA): TGTGCCAGCAGCCCTCCTGGACAGGGGAACACTGAAGCTTTCTTT. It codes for CASSPPGQGNTEAFF.

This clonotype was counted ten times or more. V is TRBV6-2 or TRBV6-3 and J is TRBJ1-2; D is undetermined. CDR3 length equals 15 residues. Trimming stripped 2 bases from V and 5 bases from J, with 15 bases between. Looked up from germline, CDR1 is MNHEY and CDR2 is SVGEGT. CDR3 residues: CASSYRRAEKYGYTF. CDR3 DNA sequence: TGTGCCAGCAGTTACCGCCGGGCGGAGAAGTATGGCTACACCTTC.

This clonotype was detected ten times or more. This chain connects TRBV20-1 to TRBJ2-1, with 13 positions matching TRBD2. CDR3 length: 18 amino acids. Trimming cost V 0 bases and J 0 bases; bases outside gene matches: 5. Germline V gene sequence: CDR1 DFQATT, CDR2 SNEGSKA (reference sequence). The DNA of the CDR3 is TGCAGTGCTAGAGATAGACTAGCGGGAGGAAGCTCCTACAATGAGCAGTTCTTC. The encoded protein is CSARDRLAGGSSYNEQFF.

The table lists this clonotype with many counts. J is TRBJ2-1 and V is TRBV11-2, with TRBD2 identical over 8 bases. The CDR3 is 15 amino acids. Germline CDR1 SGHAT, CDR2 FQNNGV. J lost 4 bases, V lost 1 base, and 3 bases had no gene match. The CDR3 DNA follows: TGTGCCAGCAGCTTAGGCGGGGGGAGATACAATGAGCAGTTCTTC. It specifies CASSLGGGRYNEQFF.

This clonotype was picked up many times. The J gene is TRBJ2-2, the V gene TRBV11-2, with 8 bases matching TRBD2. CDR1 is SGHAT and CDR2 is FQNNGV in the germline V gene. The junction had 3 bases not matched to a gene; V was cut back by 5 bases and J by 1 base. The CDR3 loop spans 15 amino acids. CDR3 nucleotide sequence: TGTGCCAGCAGCAGACTAGCGTGGAACACCGGGGAGCTGTTTTTT. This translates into CASSRLAWNTGELFF.

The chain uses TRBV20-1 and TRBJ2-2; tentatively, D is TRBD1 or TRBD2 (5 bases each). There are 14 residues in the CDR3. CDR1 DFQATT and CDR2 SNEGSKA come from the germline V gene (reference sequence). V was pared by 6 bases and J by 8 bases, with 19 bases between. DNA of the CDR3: TGCAGTGCGTTACGGCGGGCCCCAGGGGGGGAGCTGTTTTTT. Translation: CSALRRAPGGELFF.

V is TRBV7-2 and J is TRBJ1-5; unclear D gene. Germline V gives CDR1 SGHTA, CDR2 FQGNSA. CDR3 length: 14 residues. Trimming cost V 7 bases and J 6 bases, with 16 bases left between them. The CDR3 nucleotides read TGTGCCAGCAACCGATTCGCGGTTGTTCAGCCCCAGCATTTT. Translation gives CASNRFAVVQPQHF. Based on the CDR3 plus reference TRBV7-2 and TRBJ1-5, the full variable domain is GAGVSQSPSNKVTEKGKDVELRCDPISGHTALYWYRQSLGQGLEFLIYFQGNSAPDKSGLPSDRFSAERTGGSVSTLTIQRTQQEDSAVYLCASNRFAVVQPQHFGDGTRLSIL.